Ten or more counts support the clone carrying this TCR beta chain. Its cognate antigen is unknown. The data originate from a study of T cells in Graves' hyperthyroidism and ophthalmopathy. Broader study findings: Ophthalmopathy was predicted by the model a median of about 6.5 months ahead of onset. Most thyroid-expanded clonotypes above 0.001 were also found in blood.

Patients aged 18 to 65 had newly diagnosed hyperthyroidism that had lasted under 2 months. From RNA transcripts, TCR beta CDR3 regions were amplified. The study used the HTBI primer set for a first-round RT-PCR of the TCR CDR3. TCRdb processed the multiplex PCR reads anew with MiXCR; each CDR3 protein has one entry. The sample consists of around 580,000 distinct CDR3 sequences, roughly 17% of them appearing once. From germline, CDR1 is SGHDT and CDR2 YYEEEE. V trimming: 1 base; J trimming: 0 bases; junction bases outside the gene matches: 8. CDR3 length: 19 residues. This TCR was sampled from a woman under 30 with Graves' hyperthyroidism. Sequenced input: blood. This sequence joins TRBV5-6 and TRBJ2-3, with 13 bases fitting TRBD2. CDR3 in DNA: TGTGCCAGCAGCTTGACGACTAGCGGGGGGACCTATAGCACAGATACGCAGTATTTT. Its protein product is CASSLTTSGGTYSTDTQYF. Looking up the rest from reference TRBV5-6 and TRBJ2-3 gives the full variable domain: DAGVTQSPTHLIKTRGQQVTLRCSPKSGHDTVSWYQQALGQGPQFIFQYYEEEERQRGNFPDRFSGHQFPNYSSELNVNALLLGDSALYLCASSLTTSGGTYSTDTQYFGPGTRLTVL.